This T cell receptor beta chain was recovered during a study of T cells in localized non-small cell lung cancer. Study findings and constraints: When the top 100 tumor clones were examined, a median around 61 of them also appeared in the adjacent lung, which was paired and uninvolved. Investigators sequenced only a single tumor region, leaving heterogeneity possible. Tumor showed lower T cell clonality than uninvolved adjacent lung, where it was highest.

Regarding this clone: Its cognate antigen is unknown.

TCRdb's copy holds only in-frame clones and misses some; the assay was immunoSEQ multiplex PCR. Of about 25,000 clones in the sample, around 87% are singletons; the top ten hold about 5.3%. Trimming pared 6 bases from V and 5 bases from J, leaving 8 bases between. The CDR3 has 11 residues. Germline CDR1 SGHRS, CDR2 YFSETQ. The sequencing used peripheral blood, collected before any cancer treatment. J is TRBJ2-5 and V is TRBV5-1, with D unclear. This sequence originates from a male donor aged 60 or older with stage II squamous cell lung carcinoma. CDR3 sequence (DNA): TGCGCCAGCAAAAGCGTGGAGACCCAGTACTTC. Translated, it gives CASKSVETQYF.